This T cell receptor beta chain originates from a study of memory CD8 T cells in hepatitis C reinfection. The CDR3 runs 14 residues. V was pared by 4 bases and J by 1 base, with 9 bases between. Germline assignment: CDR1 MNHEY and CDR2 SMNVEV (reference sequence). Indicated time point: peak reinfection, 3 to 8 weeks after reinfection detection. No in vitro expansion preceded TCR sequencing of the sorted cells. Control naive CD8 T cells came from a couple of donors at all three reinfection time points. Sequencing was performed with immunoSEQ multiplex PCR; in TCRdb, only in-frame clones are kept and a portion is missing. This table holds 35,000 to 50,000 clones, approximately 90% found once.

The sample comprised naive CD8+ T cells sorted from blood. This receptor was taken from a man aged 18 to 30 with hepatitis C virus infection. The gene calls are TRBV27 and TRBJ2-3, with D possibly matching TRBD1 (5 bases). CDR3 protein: CASSWGRGTDTQYF. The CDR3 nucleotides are TGTGCCAGCAGTTGGGGCAGGGGCACAGATACGCAGTATTTT.